These T cell receptor beta chains were read from a single sample in a study of glioma-infiltrating T cells. TCRdb used MiXCR to reprocess the multiplex PCR reads, holding one entry per CDR3 protein. Here the sample spans fewer than 500,000 distinct CDR3 sequences, 41% being singletons. What was sequenced was glioma tissue, nonneoplastic brain tissue, or PBMCs (not recorded which). All receptors derive from a human donor with low-grade glioma or glioblastoma, undergoing nonglioma brain surgery, or in good health (not recorded which). Each CDR3 is given with its conserved first and last residue. Fields, in order: D gene, CDR3 length, V gene, J gene, clone size, CDR3 DNA, CDR3 protein. D genes are given only for firm matches. Not every row has a clone size; where given, it reads once, few, many or a size class.

d_call: .; cdr3_length: 14; v_call: TRBV2; j_call: TRBJ2-3; clone_size: few; cdr3_nt: TGTGCCAGCATTGTGGATCCCGGGTCGAATACGCAGTATTTT; cdr3_aa: CASIVDPGSNTQYF
d_call: .; cdr3_length: 12; v_call: TRBV5-4; j_call: TRBJ2-7; clone_size: .; cdr3_nt: TGTGCCAGCGGACGGGGGTTCTACGAGCAGTACTTC; cdr3_aa: CASGRGFYEQYF
d_call: .; cdr3_length: 16; v_call: TRBV7-2; j_call: TRBJ1-6; clone_size: .; cdr3_nt: TGTGCCAGCAGCTTTTACAGGCGATCATATAATTCACCCCTCCACTTT; cdr3_aa: CASSFYRRSYNSPLHF
d_call: TRBD2; cdr3_length: 16; v_call: TRBV20-1; j_call: TRBJ2-1; clone_size: few; cdr3_nt: TGCAGTGCTTACCGTGGACTAGCGGGCTCCTACAATGAGCAGTTCTTC; cdr3_aa: CSAYRGLAGSYNEQFF
d_call: .; cdr3_length: 12; v_call: TRBV28; j_call: TRBJ2-1; clone_size: .; cdr3_nt: TGTGCCAGCAACTTAGAATACAATGAGCAGTTCTTC; cdr3_aa: CASNLEYNEQFF
d_call: .; cdr3_length: 15; v_call: TRBV20-1; j_call: TRBJ2-7; clone_size: .; cdr3_nt: TGCAGTGCTAAAGATCCCCAGTGGAATCCCTACGAGCAGTACTTC; cdr3_aa: CSAKDPQWNPYEQYF
d_call: .; cdr3_length: 10; v_call: TRBV19; j_call: TRBJ1-1; clone_size: many; cdr3_nt: TGTGCTACATCTAGGACTGAAGCTTTCTTT; cdr3_aa: CATSRTEAFF
d_call: .; cdr3_length: 14; v_call: TRBV5-1; j_call: TRBJ1-1; clone_size: few; cdr3_nt: TGCGCCAGCAGCTTGCAGGGGACTAACACTGAAGCTTTCTTT; cdr3_aa: CASSLQGTNTEAFF
d_call: TRBD2; cdr3_length: 15; v_call: TRBV25-1; j_call: TRBJ2-1; clone_size: .; cdr3_nt: TGTGCCAGCAGTGAAGCGGGAGTTCCTGGTAATGAGCAGTTCTTC; cdr3_aa: CASSEAGVPGNEQFF
d_call: TRBD1; cdr3_length: 17; v_call: TRBV6-1; j_call: TRBJ2-7; clone_size: .; cdr3_nt: TGTGCCAGCAGTGAAGCGGGACAGGGGTGGAATTCCCACGAGCAGTACTTC; cdr3_aa: CASSEAGQGWNSHEQYF
d_call: .; cdr3_length: 14; v_call: TRBV20-1; j_call: TRBJ2-1; clone_size: few; cdr3_nt: TGCAGTGTCCCGCAAGGGTTTTACCACAATGAGCAGTTCTTC; cdr3_aa: CSVPQGFYHNEQFF
d_call: .; cdr3_length: 13; v_call: TRBV5-4; j_call: TRBJ2-5; clone_size: few; cdr3_nt: TGTGCCAGCAGCTCTGACATCTCAGAGACCCAGTACTTC; cdr3_aa: CASSSDISETQYF
d_call: .; cdr3_length: 14; v_call: TRBV4-2; j_call: TRBJ1-1; clone_size: .; cdr3_nt: TGTGCCAGCAGCCAAGCCAACATGAACACTGAAGCTTTCTTT; cdr3_aa: CASSQANMNTEAFF
d_call: TRBD1; cdr3_length: 15; v_call: TRBV7-2; j_call: TRBJ2-5; clone_size: many; cdr3_nt: TGTGCCAGCAGCAAAGGGACAGCCCTCCAAGAGACCCAGTACTTC; cdr3_aa: CASSKGTALQETQYF
d_call: .; cdr3_length: 15; v_call: TRBV7-2; j_call: TRBJ2-2; clone_size: .; cdr3_nt: TGTGCCAGCAGCCCAAGACTTGCGAACACCGGGGAGCTGTTTTTT; cdr3_aa: CASSPRLANTGELFF
d_call: .; cdr3_length: 15; v_call: TRBV28; j_call: TRBJ2-3; clone_size: .; cdr3_nt: TGTGCCAGCTGCCGAGGGGCAGAGGGCACAGATACGCAGTATTTT; cdr3_aa: CASCRGAEGTDTQYF
d_call: .; cdr3_length: 14; v_call: TRBV20-1; j_call: TRBJ2-7; clone_size: few; cdr3_nt: TGCAGTGCTCCCGGACTACCTCGCTCCTACGAGCAGTACTTC; cdr3_aa: CSAPGLPRSYEQYF
d_call: .; cdr3_length: 13; v_call: TRBV29-1; j_call: TRBJ2-1; clone_size: few; cdr3_nt: TGCTCGCAACCGACAGGGAGGCACAATGAGCAGTTCTTC; cdr3_aa: CSQPTGRHNEQFF
d_call: .; cdr3_length: 17; v_call: TRBV20-1; j_call: TRBJ2-7; clone_size: .; cdr3_nt: TGCAGTGCTAGCGTGGGCCTCACAACACTTCCTAGGACCGAGCAGTACTTC; cdr3_aa: CSASVGLTTLPRTEQYF
d_call: TRBD2; cdr3_length: 16; v_call: TRBV11-2; j_call: TRBJ2-1; clone_size: few; cdr3_nt: TGTGCCAGCAGCTTACCCGCGGGAGTCCCGACCAATGAGCAGTTCTTC; cdr3_aa: CASSLPAGVPTNEQFF
d_call: .; cdr3_length: 13; v_call: TRBV6-1; j_call: TRBJ1-5; clone_size: many; cdr3_nt: TGTGCCACCCCATCGACAGGCAATCAGCCCCAGCATTTT; cdr3_aa: CATPSTGNQPQHF
d_call: .; cdr3_length: 13; v_call: TRBV27; j_call: TRBJ1-4; clone_size: .; cdr3_nt: TGTGCCAGCAGTTTGAATGGGGGGGAAAAACTGTTTTTT; cdr3_aa: CASSLNGGEKLFF
d_call: .; cdr3_length: 13; v_call: TRBV7-8; j_call: TRBJ1-2; clone_size: .; cdr3_nt: TGTGCCAGCAGCCCGAAAGACCGATTACTCTACACCTTC; cdr3_aa: CASSPKDRLLYTF
d_call: .; cdr3_length: 13; v_call: TRBV4-3; j_call: TRBJ1-1; clone_size: .; cdr3_nt: TGCGCCAGCAGCCTGGGGGGTACGGGAGGAGCTTTCTTT; cdr3_aa: CASSLGGTGGAFF
d_call: TRBD2; cdr3_length: 14; v_call: TRBV20-1; j_call: TRBJ2-1; clone_size: .; cdr3_nt: TGCAGTGCTAGCGCTGTTAGCGGGCACAATGAGCAGTTCTTC; cdr3_aa: CSASAVSGHNEQFF
d_call: .; cdr3_length: 13; v_call: TRBV27; j_call: TRBJ2-1; clone_size: many; cdr3_nt: TGTGCCAGCAGTCTGAAGCTGCACAATGAGCAGTTCTTC; cdr3_aa: CASSLKLHNEQFF
d_call: TRBD1; cdr3_length: 15; v_call: TRBV25-1; j_call: TRBJ1-2; clone_size: few; cdr3_nt: TGTGCCAGCAGTGAATATATTGACAGGGCATATGGCTACACCTTC; cdr3_aa: CASSEYIDRAYGYTF
d_call: .; cdr3_length: 12; v_call: TRBV11-3; j_call: TRBJ2-7; clone_size: once; cdr3_nt: TGTGCCAGCAGCTTCGACCAGGTTCGGCAGTACTTC; cdr3_aa: CASSFDQVRQYF
d_call: .; cdr3_length: 13; v_call: TRBV7-2; j_call: TRBJ2-5; clone_size: .; cdr3_nt: TGTGCCAGCAGCTTCATTAACCAAGAGACCCAGTACTTC; cdr3_aa: CASSFINQETQYF
d_call: .; cdr3_length: 15; v_call: TRBV5-4; j_call: TRBJ2-1; clone_size: .; cdr3_nt: TGTGCCAGCAGACCAATATTAGCAGGGGATAATGAGCAGTTCTTC; cdr3_aa: CASRPILAGDNEQFF
d_call: .; cdr3_length: 12; v_call: TRBV28; j_call: TRBJ2-5; clone_size: many; cdr3_nt: TGTGCCACTGGGAACCCCCAAGAGACCCAGTACTTC; cdr3_aa: CATGNPQETQYF
d_call: TRBD1; cdr3_length: 15; v_call: TRBV20-1; j_call: TRBJ1-6; clone_size: .; cdr3_nt: TGCAGTGCTAGAGATTATCCAGGGGGGAATTCACCCCTCCACTTT; cdr3_aa: CSARDYPGGNSPLHF
d_call: TRBD1; cdr3_length: 18; v_call: TRBV24-1; j_call: TRBJ1-1; clone_size: few; cdr3_nt: TGTGCCACCAGTGATACCGGGACAGGGGAGGCATGGGACACTGAAGCTTTCTTT; cdr3_aa: CATSDTGTGEAWDTEAFF
d_call: .; cdr3_length: 16; v_call: TRBV20-1; j_call: TRBJ2-7; clone_size: .; cdr3_nt: TGCAGTGCTAGAGAAACCCCCGGGACTGCTGCCTACGAGCAGTACTTC; cdr3_aa: CSARETPGTAAYEQYF
d_call: .; cdr3_length: 13; v_call: TRBV27; j_call: TRBJ1-2; clone_size: many; cdr3_nt: TGTGCCAGCAGCCCCGGGACAACCTATGGCTACACCTTC; cdr3_aa: CASSPGTTYGYTF
d_call: .; cdr3_length: 12; v_call: TRBV20-1; j_call: TRBJ2-1; clone_size: many; cdr3_nt: TGCAGTGCTAGTCATCCTCGGAATGAGCAGTTCTTC; cdr3_aa: CSASHPRNEQFF
d_call: .; cdr3_length: 15; v_call: TRBV6-2/TRBV6-3; j_call: TRBJ1-1; clone_size: .; cdr3_nt: TGTGCCAGCAGTTCTCTACACCGGAAGGGAAGTCAGGCTTTCTTT; cdr3_aa: CASSSLHRKGSQAFF
d_call: .; cdr3_length: 15; v_call: TRBV7-3; j_call: TRBJ2-1; clone_size: .; cdr3_nt: TGTGCCAGCAGCTTAGACGTAGGGGGCTACAATGAGCAGTTCTTC; cdr3_aa: CASSLDVGGYNEQFF
d_call: TRBD2; cdr3_length: 15; v_call: TRBV25-1; j_call: TRBJ2-5; clone_size: many; cdr3_nt: TGTGCCAGCAGTGTCGGGACTATCGCTTCAGAGACCCAGTACTTC; cdr3_aa: CASSVGTIASETQYF
d_call: .; cdr3_length: 14; v_call: TRBV5-1; j_call: TRBJ1-2; clone_size: .; cdr3_nt: TGCGCCAGCAGCATACCGACATCTAACTATGGCTACACCTTC; cdr3_aa: CASSIPTSNYGYTF
d_call: TRBD1; cdr3_length: 16; v_call: TRBV11-2; j_call: TRBJ2-2; clone_size: .; cdr3_nt: TGTGCCAGCAGCTCAACAGGGGGCGTTTATACCGGGGAGCTGTTTTTT; cdr3_aa: CASSSTGGVYTGELFF
d_call: .; cdr3_length: 10; v_call: TRBV29-1; j_call: TRBJ2-7; clone_size: .; cdr3_nt: TGCAGCGTTTGGAGAGACGAGCAGTACTTC; cdr3_aa: CSVWRDEQYF
d_call: .; cdr3_length: 13; v_call: TRBV3-1; j_call: TRBJ2-7; clone_size: .; cdr3_nt: TGTGCCAGCAGCCGGACTATGGGGTACGAGCAGTACTTC; cdr3_aa: CASSRTMGYEQYF
d_call: .; cdr3_length: 16; v_call: TRBV20-1; j_call: TRBJ1-3; clone_size: once; cdr3_nt: TGCAGTCCTAGAGATATAATCATGTCCCGAAGAGGTACCATATATTTT; cdr3_aa: CSPRDIIMSRRGTIYF
d_call: .; cdr3_length: 15; v_call: TRBV7-9; j_call: TRBJ2-5; clone_size: few; cdr3_nt: TGTGCCAGCAGCTTAGCTGGGGCAGGGAGAGAGACCCAGTACTTC; cdr3_aa: CASSLAGAGRETQYF
d_call: .; cdr3_length: 14; v_call: TRBV7-9; j_call: TRBJ2-7; clone_size: .; cdr3_nt: TGTGCCGGCAGCTTAGTACCGGGTATATCATGGCAGTACTTC; cdr3_aa: CAGSLVPGISWQYF